The 31 T cell receptor beta chains given below trace back to one sample, sequenced in a study of radiotherapy plus CTLA-4 blockade in lung cancer. Generated by immunoSEQ multiplex PCR, the TCRdb table keeps only in-frame clones and is missing some. The sample lists roughly 75,000 clones, 78% occurring once. The sequencing here drew on peripheral blood, taken from a patient treated with radiotherapy plus ipilimumab. All receptors derive from a human donor with non-small cell lung cancer whose response to radiotherapy plus ipilimumab could not be evaluated. Some clones in this sample may be carry-over from other donors' samples.

The CDR3 here is CASSFGTGADLPSYEQYF. For the CDR3, the DNA is TGTGCCAGCAGTTTCGGGACAGGGGCCGACCTACCCTCCTACGAGCAGTACTTC. The V call is TRBV28, the J call TRBJ2-7, with 10 nucleotides matching TRBD1. V shed 3 bases and J 0 bases; nucleotides not matched to a gene: 11. The germline V gene encodes CDR1 MDHEN and CDR2 SYDVKM. This CDR3 has 18 residues. Full variable domain (missing parts from reference TRBV28 and TRBJ2-7): DVKVTQSSRYLVKRTGEKVFLECVQDMDHENMFWYRQDPGLGLRLIYFSYDVKMKEKGDIPEGYSVSREKKERFSLILESASTNQTSMYLCASSFGTGADLPSYEQYFGPGTRLTVT.

The V gene is TRBV27, the J gene TRBJ1-6; D ambiguous. Trimming pared 1 base from V and 6 bases from J, leaving 7 bases between. Germline CDR1 and CDR2: MNHEY and SMNVEV (reference sequence). The CDR3 is 14 amino acids. The CDR3 coding sequence is TGTGCCAGCAGTTTATGGGCCCTTAATTCACCCCTCCACTTT. This encodes CASSLWALNSPLHF.

The CDR3 region has the DNA TGTGCCAGCCGGGACAGGGGGCAAGATACGCAGTATTTT. Translation gives CASRDRGQDTQYF. The genes are TRBV2 and TRBJ2-3; 12 bases map to TRBD1. Trimming removed 8 bases from V and 5 bases from J; junction bases left unmatched: 2. This CDR3 contains 13 residues. Germline values: CDR1 SNHLY, CDR2 FYNNEI.

The chain has TRBV19 and TRBJ1-2; D is ambiguous. The ends were cut back, 5 bases at V and 4 bases at J, with 11 bases in the middle. This CDR3 contains 13 residues. Germline V gene sequence: CDR1 LNHDA, CDR2 SQIVND (reference sequence). Here the CDR3 reads CASSWQLSYGYTF. CDR3 bases: TGTGCCAGTAGTTGGCAACTAAGCTATGGCTACACCTTC.

The gene calls are TRBV7-2 and TRBJ2-7; unclear D gene. The CDR3 spans 12 residues. V gave up 5 bases and J gave up 5 bases, with 10 bases separating them. The germline V gene has CDR1 SGHTA and CDR2 FQGNSA. In nucleotides, the CDR3 is TGTGCCAGCAGCCCTATTAGAAACGAGCAGTACTTC. Protein product: CASSPIRNEQYF.

The chain recombines TRBV2 with TRBJ2-3; tentatively, D is TRBD2 (5 bases). The CDR3 is 16 amino acids. The ends were cut back, 3 bases at V and 2 bases at J, with 15 bases in the middle. Germline V gene data show CDR1 as SNHLY and CDR2 as FYNNEI. The DNA for the CDR3 is TGTGCCAGCAGTGATTCTACGGGGTTTTTCACAGATACGCAGTATTTT. Its protein product is CASSDSTGFFTDTQYF.

This sequence joins TRBV5-1 and TRBJ2-7; D call uncertain. From germline, CDR1 is SGHRS and CDR2 YFSETQ. CDR3 size: 10 residues. V shed 3 bases and J shed 6 bases, with 4 bases lying between them. The chain's CDR3 is CASSSTEQYF. The DNA for the CDR3 is TGCGCCAGCAGCTCTACCGAGCAGTACTTC.

The chain recombines TRBV19 with TRBJ1-2; D possibly corresponds to TRBD1 (5 bases). CDR1 is LNHDA, CDR2 SQIVND, per germline (reference sequence). The ends were cut back, 5 bases at V and 4 bases at J, with 17 bases in the middle. The CDR3 has 15 residues. The CDR3 sequence: CASSFIGDSSYGYTF. The CDR3 DNA sequence: TGTGCCAGTAGTTTTATTGGGGACTCCTCCTATGGCTACACCTTC.

The chain recombines TRBV4-1 with TRBJ2-5, with 9 positions matching TRBD2. Germline values: CDR1 MGHRA, CDR2 YSYEKL. V gave up 1 base and J gave up 5 bases; unmatched junction bases: 14. The CDR3 loop spans 18 amino acids. CDR3 sequence (DNA): TGCGCCAGCAGCCAAGGAGCAGCGGTAGTAGCGGGGGCGGAGACCCAGTACTTC. Encoded protein: CASSQGAAVVAGAETQYF.

The V gene is TRBV9, the J gene TRBJ1-1, with 7 bases matching TRBD1. The CDR3 runs to 14 residues. Trimming cost V 0 bases and J 5 bases; bases outside gene matches: 4. The germline V gene encodes CDR1 SGDLS and CDR2 YYNGEE. The CDR3 reads CASSVGTGATEAFF. The CDR3 DNA reads as TGTGCCAGCAGCGTAGGAACAGGGGCTACTGAAGCTTTCTTT.

This CDR3 is CASRLLLTVANEKLFF. Written as DNA, the CDR3 is TGTGCCAGCAGACTCCTCCTCACTGTTGCTAATGAAAAACTGTTTTTT. The chain recombines TRBV2 with TRBJ1-4, with D unclear. Trimming removed 6 bases at V and 3 bases at J, with 17 bases between. The CDR3 sequence is 16 residues long. Germline V gene lookup returns CDR1 SNHLY and CDR2 FYNNEI.

The chain is built from TRBV15 and TRBJ1-6, with D possibly TRBD1 on 5 matching bases. Germline assignment: CDR1 LNHNV and CDR2 YYDKDF (reference sequence). This CDR3 is built from 15 residues. V was shortened by 3 bases and J by 8 bases, with 14 bases between the two germline ends. The CDR3 reads CATSRGGEIDSPLHF. The CDR3 coding sequence is TGTGCCACCAGCAGGGGGGGGGAAATTGATTCACCCCTCCACTTT.

The V call is TRBV9, the J call TRBJ2-5, with a tentative D call TRBD2 (7 bases). Trimming pared 3 bases from V and 9 bases from J, leaving 12 bases between. The CDR3 totals 12 residues. Germline CDR1 SGDLS, CDR2 YYNGEE. CDR3 residues: CASSEGGQAQYF. DNA of the CDR3: TGTGCCAGCAGCGAGGGGGGGCAAGCCCAGTACTTC.

V and J are TRBV5-1 and TRBJ1-1; 7 nucleotides agree with TRBD1. Germline lookup yields CDR1 SGHRS and CDR2 YFSETQ. The CDR3 sequence is 15 residues long. V gave up 4 bases and J gave up 1 base; unmatched junction bases: 7. The CDR3 spells CASSPGGTANTEAFF. The CDR3 nucleotides read TGCGCCAGCAGCCCTGGGGGGACAGCGAACACTGAAGCTTTCTTT.

On this clone itself: Distinct nucleotide sequences in the sample also encode this CDR3. The CDR3 nucleotides read TGCGCCAGCAGCTTGGAGGGACAGGGTCCCTACGAGCAGTACTTC. This translates into CASSLEGQGPYEQYF. The chain combines TRBV5-1 with TRBJ2-7; 9 bases align to TRBD1. V trimming: 0 bases; J trimming: 2 bases; junction bases outside the gene matches: 3. The CDR3 contains 15 residues. CDR1 is SGHRS, CDR2 YFSETQ, per germline.

J is TRBJ1-6 and V is TRBV4-3, with D perhaps matching TRBD1 (6 bases). V was pared by 5 bases and J by 7 bases, with 12 bases between. Per the germline V gene, CDR1 is LGHNA and CDR2 is YSLEER. This CDR3 comprises 14 residues. The CDR3 region is CASSTDRINSPLHF. The DNA for the CDR3 is TGCGCCAGCAGCACAGACAGGATAAATTCACCCCTCCACTTT.

The chain is built from TRBV5-1 and TRBJ2-2; 8 bases are shared with TRBD1. J was trimmed by 6 bases and V by 3 bases; bases with no gene match: 7. The CDR3 length is 15 residues. The germline gives CDR1 SGHRS, CDR2 YFSETQ. The CDR3 coding sequence is TGCGCCAGCAGCTCGGACAGGGCTTTTGCCGGGGAGCTGTTTTTT. Translated: CASSSDRAFAGELFF.

The rearrangement uses TRBV4-1 and TRBJ1-1; D uncertain. V dropped 7 bases and J dropped 1 base, with 22 bases sitting between them. The CDR3 extends over 17 amino acids. Per germline, CDR1 MGHRA and CDR2 YSYEKL. CDR3: CASIPRGHAYSNTEAFF. The CDR3 DNA reads as TGCGCCAGCATCCCAAGAGGTCATGCTTACTCGAACACTGAAGCTTTCTTT.

The chain employs TRBV10-3 and TRBJ1-2, with 7 positions matching TRBD1. The CDR3 covers 20 residues. Germline trimming cut 3 bases from V and 4 bases from J; bases unmatched to any gene: 23. Germline lookup yields CDR1 ENHRY and CDR2 SYGVKD. The CDR3 region has the DNA TGTGCCATCAGTGACCCATACGCCTCCGGGACAGTCGTCCCCACCTATGGCTACACCTTC. It translates to CAISDPYASGTVVPTYGYTF.

The chain has TRBV29-1 and TRBJ1-2; D unclear. The CDR3 is 13 amino acids. V was clipped by 1 base and J by 8 bases, with 14 bases between them. CDR1 and CDR2 (germline): SQVTM, ANQGSEA. As DNA, the CDR3 is TGCAGCGTTGAAGCCGGGATGGGTTGGGGCTACACCTTC. Translating gives CSVEAGMGWGYTF. Full variable domain (outside the CDR3, taken from reference TRBV29-1 and TRBJ1-2): SAVISQKPSRDICQRGTSLTIQCQVDSQVTMMFWYRQQPGQSLTLIATANQGSEATYESGFVIDKFPISRPNLTFSTLTVSNMSPEDSSIYLCSVEAGMGWGYTFGSGTRLTVV.

This chain joins TRBV9 and TRBJ2-5, with 7 bases aligning to TRBD1. Germline loops: CDR1 SGDLS, CDR2 YYNGEE. The CDR3 is 15 amino acids. Germline trimming cut 0 bases from V and 4 bases from J; bases unmatched to any gene: 6. The chain's CDR3 is CASSVATGERETQYF. DNA of the CDR3: TGTGCCAGCAGCGTAGCTACAGGGGAGAGAGAGACCCAGTACTTC. The whole variable domain, remainder taken from reference TRBV9 and TRBJ2-5, is DSGVTQTPKHLITATGQRVTLRCSPRSGDLSVYWYQQSLDQGLQFLIQYYNGEERAKGNILERFSAQQFPDLHSELNLSSLELGDSALYFCASSVATGERETQYFGPGTRLLVL.

The chain recombines TRBV7-3 with TRBJ1-2; 7 bases map to TRBD1. The CDR3 totals 14 residues. CDR1 and CDR2 from the germline V gene are SGHTA and FQGTGA. Losses at the gene ends were 1 base for V and 7 bases for J; bases not matched to a gene: 6. This CDR3 reads CASSLNLQGSGYTF. DNA of the CDR3: TGTGCCAGCAGCTTAAATCTACAGGGGAGTGGCTACACCTTC. The entire variable domain, with the rest obtained from reference TRBV7-3 and TRBJ1-2, is as follows: GAGVSQTPSNKVTEKGKYVELRCDPISGHTALYWYRQSLGQGPEFLIYFQGTGAADDSGLPNDRFFAVRPEGSVSTLKIQRTERGDSAVYLCASSLNLQGSGYTFGSGTRLTVV.

The chain recombines TRBV7-2 with TRBJ2-5; TRBD2 matches at 11 bases. The trim removed 5 bases at V and 1 base at J, leaving 6 bases unmatched. The germline gives CDR1 SGHTA, CDR2 FQGNSA. The CDR3 spans 16 residues. The CDR3 DNA is TGTGCCAGCAGCCTTGCCGGGACTAGCGGCCAAGAGACCCAGTACTTC. This translates into CASSLAGTSGQETQYF.

The sample holds a few counts of this clone. This chain connects TRBV6-5 to TRBJ2-3, with D perhaps TRBD1 (6 bases). The CDR3 sequence is 14 residues long. Germline CDR1 is MNHEY and CDR2 is SVGAGI. Trimming took 4 bases from V and 5 from J, leaving 13 bases between them. The CDR3 region is CASSSGLGGDTQYF. CDR3 bases: TGTGCCAGCAGTTCGGGGCTAGGGGGAGATACGCAGTATTTT.

The chain has TRBV7-2 and TRBJ1-5; 9 bases are shared with TRBD1. Germline V gives CDR1 SGHTA, CDR2 FQGNSA. The CDR3 sequence is 15 residues long. V was pared by 5 bases and J by 3 bases, with 5 bases of the junction left unmatched. The CDR3 here is CASSPTGGVNQPQHF. The CDR3 DNA follows: TGTGCCAGCAGCCCCACAGGGGGCGTCAATCAGCCCCAGCATTTT.

J is TRBJ2-7 and V is TRBV6-1; TRBD1 matches 9 bases. The trim removed 4 bases at V and 2 bases at J, leaving 6 bases unmatched. The CDR3 covers 15 residues. From germline, CDR1 is MNHNS and CDR2 SASEGT. The chain's CDR3 is CASSVYGTGTYEQYF. CDR3 coding DNA: TGTGCCAGCAGTGTCTACGGGACAGGGACCTACGAGCAGTACTTC.

This clone has just one count. The CDR3 loop is CASSSSVLAGDEQYF. CDR3 DNA: TGTGCCAGCAGCTCCTCCGTCCTAGCGGGGGACGAGCAGTACTTC. The genes are TRBV6-5 and TRBJ2-7, with 10 bases matching TRBD2. Germline V gene data show CDR1 as MNHEY and CDR2 as SVGAGI. Losses at the gene ends were 6 bases for V and 5 bases for J; bases not matched to a gene: 10. The CDR3 consists of 15 residues.

The chain uses TRBV7-9 and TRBJ2-5; TRBD2 matches at 8 bases. Germline CDR1 reads SEHNR; CDR2 reads FQNEAQ (reference sequence). The CDR3 is 14 residues long. The V gene end was trimmed by 5 bases and the J gene end by 0 bases; junction bases not matched to a gene: 2. CDR3 coding DNA: TGTGCCAGCAGCCGCGGGGGGTACCAAGAGACCCAGTACTTC. Protein: CASSRGGYQETQYF.

The J gene is TRBJ2-7, the V gene TRBV5-1; 9 bases line up with TRBD1. This CDR3 has 15 amino acids. Germline CDR1 is SGHRS and CDR2 is YFSETQ. J lost 5 bases, V lost 4 bases, and 10 bases had no gene match. CDR3 loop: CASSTAGQGRHEQYF. The CDR3 DNA is TGCGCCAGCAGCACCGCCGGACAGGGGCGCCACGAGCAGTACTTC.

The chain joins TRBV28 to TRBJ1-1; D is perhaps TRBD1 (6 bases). The CDR3 sequence is 12 residues long. Germline values: CDR1 MDHEN, CDR2 SYDVKM. The V and J ends lost 9 bases and 5 bases respectively, with 13 bases between them. The CDR3 loop is CASNRVGTEAFF. Here the CDR3 DNA reads TGTGCCAGTAACAGGGTAGGTACTGAAGCTTTCTTT.

The chain joins TRBV27 to TRBJ1-4; maybe TRBD1 (5 bases). Trimming took 0 bases from V and 7 from J, leaving 18 bases between them. Germline V lookup: CDR1 MNHEY, CDR2 SMNVEV (reference sequence). This CDR3 has 17 amino acids. In DNA form, the CDR3 reads TGTGCCAGCAGTTTATCCCCTGGGGGGAAGAGTTTTGAAAAACTGTTTTTT. It translates to CASSLSPGGKSFEKLFF. Complete variable domain (other parts from reference TRBV27 and TRBJ1-4): EAQVTQNPRYLITVTGKKLTVTCSQNMNHEYMSWYRQDPGLGLRQIYYSMNVEVTDKGDVPEGYKVSRKEKRNFPLILESPSPNQTSLYFCASSLSPGGKSFEKLFFGSGTQLSVL.